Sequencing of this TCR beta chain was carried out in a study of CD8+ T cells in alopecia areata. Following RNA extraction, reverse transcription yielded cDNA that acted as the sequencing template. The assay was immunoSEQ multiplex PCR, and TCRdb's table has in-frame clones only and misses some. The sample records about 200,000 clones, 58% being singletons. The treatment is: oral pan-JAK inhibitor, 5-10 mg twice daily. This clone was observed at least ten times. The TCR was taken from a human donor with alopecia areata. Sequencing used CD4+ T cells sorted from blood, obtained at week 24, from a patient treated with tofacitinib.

The CDR3 DNA reads as TGTGCCACCCTGCCGAGGGGTATGGAGACCGGGGAGCTGTTTTTT. Amino acids: CATLPRGMETGELFF. V gene TRBV6-6 combines with J gene TRBJ2-2, with D possibly being TRBD1 or TRBD2 (5 bases each). CDR1 is MNHNY and CDR2 is SVGAGI in the germline V gene (reference sequence). The CDR3 length is 15 residues. V lost 10 bases, J lost 5 bases, and 20 bases lay in between.